A selection of T cell receptor beta chains follows, all from one sample in a study of cytomegalovirus exposure and HLA in healthy donors. Repertoires were generated with immunoSEQ multiplex PCR, while TCRdb's copy carries only in-frame clones and drops some. The table lists about 190,000 clones, around 81% of them singletons. Sequenced sample: PBMCs. The receptors here all came from a man aged 18 to 30 in good health and CMV-seronegative. CDR3s include the opening cysteine and the closing phenylalanine or tryptophan. The D gene is left open where the match is weak. The size field is filled for only some rows; it gives once, few, many or a size class.

TRBV7-9	TRBJ1-1	few	NA	TGTTCCAGCAGCTTAAGCCTCGGGAGGCCTGAAGCTTTCTTT	CSSSLSLGRPEAFF
TRBV4-1	TRBJ1-4	NA	TRBD1	TGCGCCAGCAGCCTAACGGACAGGGGGAACGAAAAACTGTTTTTT	CASSLTDRGNEKLFF
TRBV7-6	TRBJ2-3	NA	TRBD2	TGTGCCAGCAGCTTACTAGCGGGGGGCACAGATACGCAGTATTTT	CASSLLAGGTDTQYF
TRBV7-3	TRBJ2-7	NA	NA	TGTGCCAGCAGCTTAACGGAGGGGTCCGAGCAGTACTTC	CASSLTEGSEQYF
TRBV7-2	TRBJ1-5	NA	NA	TGTGCCAGCAGCTTAGAAAGGGGAGGAGGGCAGCCCCAGCATTTT	CASSLERGGGQPQHF
TRBV5-4	TRBJ2-3	NA	NA	TGTGCCAGCAGCCCGAGGGACAAGACAGATACGCAGTATTTT	CASSPRDKTDTQYF
TRBV6-6	TRBJ1-6	few	NA	TGTGCCAGCAGACCGACAGGAGAGAGTTCACCCCTCCACTTT	CASRPTGESSPLHF
TRBV6-1	TRBJ1-1	NA	TRBD1	TGTGCCAGCAACGGACAGGGGGCAAGGACTGAAGCTTTCTTT	CASNGQGARTEAFF
TRBV7-9	TRBJ2-7	NA	NA	TGTGCCAGCAGCTCCCAGCTTTTTGGGGCCCACGGGGAGCAGTACTTC	CASSSQLFGAHGEQYF
TRBV13	TRBJ2-7	NA	NA	TGTGCCAGCAGCTTAGATTCTAGTCGCAACGAGCAGTACTTC	CASSLDSSRNEQYF
TRBV5-4	TRBJ1-1	NA	NA	TGTGCCAGCAGTTTTACAGGGCGGAACACTGAAGCTTTCTTT	CASSFTGRNTEAFF
TRBV7-3	TRBJ2-1	NA	TRBD2	TGTGCCAGCAGCCCACGTAACGGGAGGGCCTCTGAGCAGTTCTTC	CASSPRNGRASEQFF
TRBV10-3	TRBJ2-7	NA	TRBD1	TGTGCCATCAGTGAGCCCGGGACAGGGCACGAGCAGTACTTC	CAISEPGTGHEQYF
TRBV6-1	TRBJ1-2	once	NA	TGTGCCAGCAAGAGGGACTATGGCTACACCTTC	CASKRDYGYTF
TRBV29-1	TRBJ2-3	NA	TRBD2	TGCAGCGTTGCGCTAGCGGGATTCACAGATACGCAGTATTTT	CSVALAGFTDTQYF
TRBV5-1	TRBJ1-1	NA	TRBD1	TGCGCCAGCAGCCGAGACGGGACAGCCCAGGGGGCTTTCTTT	CASSRDGTAQGAFF
TRBV5-1	TRBJ2-3	few	TRBD2	TGCGCCAGCAGCTTGGGGACTAGCGGGGGCACAGATACGCAGTATTTT	CASSLGTSGGTDTQYF
TRBV7-6	TRBJ2-3	NA	TRBD2	TGTGCCAGCAGCTCCGCCCTGAGCGGGGGGGCAGATACGCAGTATTTT	CASSSALSGGADTQYF
TRBV19	TRBJ2-3	NA	TRBD2	TGTGCCATAGGACTAGCATCGGATACGCAGTATTTT	CAIGLASDTQYF
TRBV11-2	TRBJ1-3	once	NA	TGTGCCAGCAGCTTAGACAGGGTTGGAAACACCATATATTTT	CASSLDRVGNTIYF
TRBV4-3	TRBJ2-3	NA	TRBD2	TGCGCCAGCAGCCAAGAGACCCGCGGGAGGTCAGATACGCAGTATTTT	CASSQETRGRSDTQYF
TRBV5-1	TRBJ1-2	NA	NA	TGCGCCAGCAGCTTGGGTCAGGGGAGAGGCTACACCTTC	CASSLGQGRGYTF
TRBV7-2	TRBJ1-2	NA	NA	TGTGCCAGCAGCTCGGGAAGTATCTATGGCTACACCTTC	CASSSGSIYGYTF
TRBV18	TRBJ1-1	NA	NA	TGTGCCAGCTCACCACTCTCGGGAACTGAAGCTTTCTTT	CASSPLSGTEAFF
TRBV19	TRBJ2-3	NA	NA	TGTGCCAGTAGTATCGGGTTCCCCACAGATACGCAGTATTTT	CASSIGFPTDTQYF
TRBV2	TRBJ2-1	NA	NA	TGTGCCAGCGGTGCGGGGAGCTCCTACAATGAGCAGTTCTTC	CASGAGSSYNEQFF